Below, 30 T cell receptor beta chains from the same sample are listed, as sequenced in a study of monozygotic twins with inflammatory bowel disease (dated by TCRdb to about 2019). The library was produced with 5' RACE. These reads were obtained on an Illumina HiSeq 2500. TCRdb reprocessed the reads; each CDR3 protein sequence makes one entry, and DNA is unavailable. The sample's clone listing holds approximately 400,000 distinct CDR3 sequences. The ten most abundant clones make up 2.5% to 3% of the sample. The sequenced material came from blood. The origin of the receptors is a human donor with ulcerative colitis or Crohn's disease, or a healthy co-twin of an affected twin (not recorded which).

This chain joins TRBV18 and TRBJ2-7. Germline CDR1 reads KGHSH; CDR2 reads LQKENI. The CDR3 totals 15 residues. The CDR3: CASSLPGGRRYEQYF. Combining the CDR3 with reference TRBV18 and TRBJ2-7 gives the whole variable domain NAGVMQNPRHLVRRRGQEARLRCSPMKGHSHVYWYRQLPEEGLKFMVYLQKENIIDESGMPKERFSAEFPKEGPSILRIQQVVRGDSAAYFCASSLPGGRRYEQYFGPGTRLTVT.

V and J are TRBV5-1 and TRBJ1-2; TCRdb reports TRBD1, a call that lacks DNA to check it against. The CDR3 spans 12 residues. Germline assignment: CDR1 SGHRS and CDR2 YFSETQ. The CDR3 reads CASSLAGDGYTF.

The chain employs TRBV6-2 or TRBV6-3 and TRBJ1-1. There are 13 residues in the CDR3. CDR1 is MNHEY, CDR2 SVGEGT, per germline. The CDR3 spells CASRWVSNTEAFF.

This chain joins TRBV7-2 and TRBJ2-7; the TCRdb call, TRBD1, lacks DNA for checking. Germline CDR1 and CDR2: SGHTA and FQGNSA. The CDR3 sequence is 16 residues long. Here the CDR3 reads CASSLGRGRVPYEQYF.

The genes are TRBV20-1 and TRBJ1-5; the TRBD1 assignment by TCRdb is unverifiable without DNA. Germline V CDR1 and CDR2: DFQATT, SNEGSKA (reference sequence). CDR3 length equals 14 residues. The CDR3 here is CSAGRDRANQPQHF.

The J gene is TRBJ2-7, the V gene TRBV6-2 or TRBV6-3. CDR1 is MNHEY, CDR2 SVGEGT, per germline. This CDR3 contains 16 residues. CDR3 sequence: CASSYERGVLSYEQYF.

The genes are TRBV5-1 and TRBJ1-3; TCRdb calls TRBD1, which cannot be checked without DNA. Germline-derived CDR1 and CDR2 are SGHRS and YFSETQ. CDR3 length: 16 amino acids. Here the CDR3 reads CASSVGQSRSGNTIYF.

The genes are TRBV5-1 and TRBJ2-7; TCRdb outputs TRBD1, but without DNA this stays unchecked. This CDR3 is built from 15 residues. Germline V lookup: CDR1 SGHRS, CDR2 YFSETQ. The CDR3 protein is CASRNDPAGTYEQYF.

The CDR3 protein is CASSFRAVGGSDEQYF. This rearrangement joins TRBV12-3 or TRBV12-4 to TRBJ2-7; TCRdb designates TRBD2, a call that cannot be tested without DNA. The CDR3 is 16 amino acids.

CDR3 residues: CASRRDSRDTDTQYF. V and J are TRBV23-1 and TRBJ2-3; TCRdb selects TRBD1, and the lack of DNA leaves this call unchecked. TRBV23-1 is treated as an ORF (open reading frame) with a function not yet certain. The length of the CDR3 is 15 residues.

CDR3 sequence: CASSQDSSWGQFF. The chain uses TRBV4-2 and TRBJ2-1. Germline loops: CDR1 LGHNA, CDR2 YNFKEQ. The CDR3 spans 13 residues.

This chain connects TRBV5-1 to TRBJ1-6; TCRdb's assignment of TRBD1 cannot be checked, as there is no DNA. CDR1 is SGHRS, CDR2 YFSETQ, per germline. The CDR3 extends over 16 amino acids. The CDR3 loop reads CASSGTSSSYNSPLHF.

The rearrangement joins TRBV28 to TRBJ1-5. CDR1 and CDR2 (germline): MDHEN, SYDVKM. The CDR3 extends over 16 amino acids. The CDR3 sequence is CASRPPAGSFNQPQHF.

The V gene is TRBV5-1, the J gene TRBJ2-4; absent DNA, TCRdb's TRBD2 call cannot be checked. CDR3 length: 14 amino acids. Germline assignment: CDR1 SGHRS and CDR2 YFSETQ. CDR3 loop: CASSLEGLQNIQYF.

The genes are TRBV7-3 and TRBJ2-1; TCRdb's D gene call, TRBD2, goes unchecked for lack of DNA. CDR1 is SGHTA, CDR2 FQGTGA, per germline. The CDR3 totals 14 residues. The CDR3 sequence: CASSPGLVPAEQFF.

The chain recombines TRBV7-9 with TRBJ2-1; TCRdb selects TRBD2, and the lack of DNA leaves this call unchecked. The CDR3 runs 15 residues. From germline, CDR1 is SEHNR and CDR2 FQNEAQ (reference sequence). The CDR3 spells CASSGGRTSGNEQFF.

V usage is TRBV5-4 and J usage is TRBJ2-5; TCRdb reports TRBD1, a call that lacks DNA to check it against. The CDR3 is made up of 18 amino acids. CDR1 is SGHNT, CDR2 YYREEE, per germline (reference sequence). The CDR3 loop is CASSFGGTGGRGVVTQYF.

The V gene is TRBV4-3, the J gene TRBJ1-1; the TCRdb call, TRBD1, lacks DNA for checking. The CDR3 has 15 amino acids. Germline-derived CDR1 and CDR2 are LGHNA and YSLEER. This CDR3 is CASSHNTDSYTEAFF.

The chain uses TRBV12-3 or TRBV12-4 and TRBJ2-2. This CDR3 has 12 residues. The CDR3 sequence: CASSFLPGELFF.

The CDR3 sequence: CASSSRGRDEQYF. The chain couples TRBV27 to TRBJ2-7; TCRdb reports TRBD1, a call that lacks DNA to check it against. There are 13 residues in the CDR3. Germline CDR1 is MNHEY and CDR2 is SMNVEV (reference sequence).

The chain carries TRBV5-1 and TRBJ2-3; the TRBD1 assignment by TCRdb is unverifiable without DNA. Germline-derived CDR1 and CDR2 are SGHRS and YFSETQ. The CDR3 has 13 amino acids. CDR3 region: CTSSALGADTQYF.

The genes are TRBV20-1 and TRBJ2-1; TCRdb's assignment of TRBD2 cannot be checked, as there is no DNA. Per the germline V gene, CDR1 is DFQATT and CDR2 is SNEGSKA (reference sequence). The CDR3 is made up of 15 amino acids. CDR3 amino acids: CSASPGTSDDNEQFF.

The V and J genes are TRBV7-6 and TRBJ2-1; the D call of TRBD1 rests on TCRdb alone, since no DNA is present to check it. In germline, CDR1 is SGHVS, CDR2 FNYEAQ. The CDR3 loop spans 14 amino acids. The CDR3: CASSARTGGNEQFF. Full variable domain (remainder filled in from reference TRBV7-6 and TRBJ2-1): GAGVSQSPRYKVTKRGQDVALRCDPISGHVSLYWYRQALGQGPEFLTYFNYEAQQDKSGLPNDRFSAERPEGSISTLTIQRTEQRDSAMYRCASSARTGGNEQFFGPGTRLTVL.

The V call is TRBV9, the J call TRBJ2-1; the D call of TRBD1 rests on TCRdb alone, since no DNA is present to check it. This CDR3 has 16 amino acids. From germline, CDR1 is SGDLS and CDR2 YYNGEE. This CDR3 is CASSVGGGGAYNEQFF. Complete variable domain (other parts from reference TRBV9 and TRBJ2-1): DSGVTQTPKHLITATGQRVTLRCSPRSGDLSVYWYQQSLDQGLQFLIQYYNGEERAKGNILERFSAQQFPDLHSELNLSSLELGDSALYFCASSVGGGGAYNEQFFGPGTRLTVL.

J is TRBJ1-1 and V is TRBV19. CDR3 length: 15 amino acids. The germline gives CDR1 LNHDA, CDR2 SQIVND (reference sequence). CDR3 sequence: CASSIVRRKNTEAFF.

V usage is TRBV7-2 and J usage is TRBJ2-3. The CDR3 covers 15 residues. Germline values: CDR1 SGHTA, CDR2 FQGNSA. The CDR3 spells CASSFGRGVADTQYF.

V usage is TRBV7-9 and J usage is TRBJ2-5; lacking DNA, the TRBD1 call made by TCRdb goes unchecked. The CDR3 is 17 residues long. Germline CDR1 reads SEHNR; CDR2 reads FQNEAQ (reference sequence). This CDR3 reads CASRKSMGTGARETQYF.

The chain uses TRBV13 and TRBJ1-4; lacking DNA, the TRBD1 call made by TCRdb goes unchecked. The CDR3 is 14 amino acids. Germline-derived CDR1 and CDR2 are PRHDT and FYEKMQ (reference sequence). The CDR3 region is CASSFYRGREKLFF.

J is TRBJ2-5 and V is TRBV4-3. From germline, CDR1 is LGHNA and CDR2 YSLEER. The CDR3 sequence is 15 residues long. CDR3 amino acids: CASSPGWVNQETQYF.

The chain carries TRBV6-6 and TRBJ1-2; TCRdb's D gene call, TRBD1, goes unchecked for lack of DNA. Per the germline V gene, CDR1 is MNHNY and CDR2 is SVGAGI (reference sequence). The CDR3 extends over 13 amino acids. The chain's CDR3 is CASTNRDSGGYTF.